This entry lists 15 T cell receptor beta chains sequenced from one sample in a study of T-cell reconstitution after alpha-beta-depleted transplantation in children. Construction of the TCRbeta library involved unique molecular identifiers. TCRdb recomputed calls from the PCR reads with MiXCR, one row per CDR3 protein. This table has about 980,000 distinct CDR3 sequences, around 30% appearing once. The starting material was PBMCs, mostly from graft donor cells, obtained 360 days after TCRalphabeta/CD19-depleted stem cell transplant. These receptors came from a boy in the first two years of life who had a stem cell transplant for SCID, so the T cells may come from the graft donor.

This clonotype was observed a few times. The chain employs TRBV4-1 and TRBJ2-7; TRBD1 matches at 7 bases. CDR3 length equals 15 residues. Unmatched junction bases numbered 11, after V lost 3 bases and J lost 6 bases. The germline V gene encodes CDR1 MGHRA and CDR2 YSYEKL. CDR3 in amino acids: CASSHLQGQDSEQYF. CDR3 DNA: TGCGCCAGCAGCCACCTACAAGGACAGGACTCCGAGCAGTACTTC.

CDR3 residues: CSVAHTITNTGELFF. The CDR3 DNA reads TGCAGCGTCGCCCATACGATTACGAACACCGGGGAGCTGTTTTTT. The V and J genes are TRBV29-1 and TRBJ2-2; D remains unclear. Germline-derived CDR1 and CDR2 are SQVTM and ANQGSEA. The CDR3 is 15 amino acids. V lost 6 bases, J lost 0 bases, and 14 bases lay in between.

This clonotype was picked up one time. The chain carries TRBV9 and TRBJ2-1, with D perhaps matching TRBD2 (7 bases). CDR1 and CDR2 from the germline V gene are SGDLS and YYNGEE. The CDR3 spans 17 residues. V lost 0 bases and J 0 bases, leaving 13 bases between the germline ends. The CDR3 here is CASSVGGGGSSYNEQFF. CDR3 bases: TGTGCCAGCAGCGTAGGAGGCGGGGGCAGCTCCTACAATGAGCAGTTCTTC.

This sequence joins TRBV19 and TRBJ2-1; 8 nucleotides agree with TRBD1. The CDR3 contains 13 residues. The germline CDR1 and CDR2 sequences are LNHDA and SQIVND (reference sequence). Losses at the gene ends were 10 bases for V and 6 bases for J; bases not matched to a gene: 8. CDR3 in amino acids: CATSSGQVNEQFF. CDR3 DNA sequence: TGTGCCACCTCCTCGGGACAGGTCAATGAGCAGTTCTTC.

This clonotype is a singleton in its sample. The J gene is TRBJ2-3, the V gene TRBV5-5; D might be TRBD1 (6 bases). Germline values: CDR1 SGHKS, CDR2 YYEKEE (reference sequence). Trimming took off 4 bases at V and 2 bases at J, with 17 bases between the two ends. This CDR3 comprises 16 residues. CDR3 sequence (DNA): TGTGCCAGCAGCGTGAACCCGAGGACAGACACAGATACGCAGTATTTT. Protein: CASSVNPRTDTDTQYF. The whole variable domain, remainder taken from reference TRBV5-5 and TRBJ2-3, is DAGVTQSPTHLIKTRGQQVTLRCSPISGHKSVSWYQQVLGQGPQFIFQYYEKEERGRGNFPDRFSARQFPNYSSELNVNALLLGDSALYLCASSVNPRTDTDTQYFGPGTRLTVL.

This chain links TRBV20-1 with TRBJ2-5; 14 nucleotides align to TRBD2. The CDR3 has 16 amino acids. Trimming removed 5 bases from V and 5 bases from J; junction bases left unmatched: 10. Germline V CDR1 and CDR2: DFQATT, SNEGSKA (reference sequence). DNA of the CDR3: TGCAGTGCTCCCGGGACTAGCGGGAGCCTGGGGGAGACCCAGTACTTC. The encoded protein is CSAPGTSGSLGETQYF.

The chain couples TRBV12-3 or TRBV12-4 to TRBJ1-5, with TRBD1 as a possible D gene (6 bases). The CDR3 is made up of 15 amino acids. V was shortened by 7 bases and J by 5 bases, with 18 bases between the two germline ends. The CDR3: CASTGSGGPDQPQHF. In nucleotides, the CDR3 is TGTGCCAGCACCGGATCGGGGGGGCCAGATCAGCCCCAGCATTTT.

The rearrangement uses TRBV5-1 and TRBJ1-5; weak D call: TRBD1 (5 bases). The V gene's germline CDR1 is SGHRS and CDR2 YFSETQ. V dropped 0 bases and J dropped 4 bases, with 11 bases sitting between them. CDR3 length equals 15 residues. The DNA of the CDR3 is TGCGCCAGCAGCTTGGACAGTGGGGCAAATCAGCCCCAGCATTTT. This sequence encodes CASSLDSGANQPQHF. Variable domain in full (rest from reference TRBV5-1 and TRBJ1-5): KAGVTQTPRYLIKTRGQQVTLSCSPISGHRSVSWYQQTPGQGLQFLFEYFSETQRNKGNFPGRFSGRQFSNSRSEMNVSTLELGDSALYLCASSLDSGANQPQHFGDGTRLSIL.

The chain links TRBV11-2 to TRBJ2-1, with D maybe TRBD2 (5 bases). The CDR3 covers 18 residues. The germline V and J ends were trimmed by 3 bases and 6 bases, with 24 bases remaining between them. Looked up from germline, CDR1 is SGHAT and CDR2 is FQNNGV. As DNA, the CDR3 is TGTGCCAGCAGCTTCTCCCGGGAAGGGAAAACACGGGTCAATGAGCAGTTCTTC. As protein: CASSFSREGKTRVNEQFF. The full variable domain, its missing parts supplied by reference TRBV11-2 and TRBJ2-1, is EAGVAQSPRYKIIEKRQSVAFWCNPISGHATLYWYQQILGQGPKLLIQFQNNGVVDDSQLPKDRFSAERLKGVDSTLKIQPAKLEDSAVYLCASSFSREGKTRVNEQFFGPGTRLTVL.

The chain carries TRBV3-1 and TRBJ1-4; maybe TRBD1 (6 bases). CDR1 and CDR2 (germline): LGHDT, YNNKEL (reference sequence). This CDR3 is built from 14 residues. V was cut by 0 bases and J by 5 bases, with 7 bases left in between. CDR3 amino acids: CASSQDDRNEKLFF. The CDR3 DNA is TGTGCCAGCAGCCAAGACGACAGGAATGAAAAACTGTTTTTT.

The DNA of the CDR3 is TGTGCCAGCAGCAACCTCCGGGACAGGACCAAGGACGAGCAGTACTTC. Encoded protein: CASSNLRDRTKDEQYF. The gene calls are TRBV7-9 and TRBJ2-7; 8 positions match TRBD1. The length of the CDR3 is 16 residues. Germline loops: CDR1 SEHNR, CDR2 FQNEAQ (reference sequence). J lost 5 bases, V lost 5 bases, and 14 bases had no gene match.

This rearrangement joins TRBV5-1 to TRBJ1-2; 9 nucleotides line up with TRBD1. CDR3 length: 15 amino acids. V gave up 0 bases and J gave up 3 bases; unmatched junction bases: 3. Looked up from germline, CDR1 is SGHRS and CDR2 is YFSETQ. The CDR3 reads CASSLDRDRDYGYTF. The CDR3 DNA follows: TGCGCCAGCAGCTTGGACCGGGACAGGGACTATGGCTACACCTTC.

In its sample, this clonotype was seen a few times. The J gene is TRBJ1-5, the V gene TRBV5-1; TRBD1 matches 8 bases. In germline, CDR1 is SGHRS, CDR2 YFSETQ. V lost 0 bases, J lost 2 bases, and 4 bases stayed unmatched. This CDR3 contains 16 residues. In DNA, the CDR3 is TGCGCCAGCAGCTTGGGGACAGGGAAGGGCAATCAGCCCCAGCATTTT. Amino acid sequence: CASSLGTGKGNQPQHF.

V and J are TRBV12-3 or TRBV12-4 and TRBJ2-1; 11 bases agree with TRBD2. CDR3 length: 15 amino acids. Germline trimming cut 6 bases from V and 5 bases from J; bases unmatched to any gene: 6. CDR3 sequence reads: CASRYSGGANNEQFF. The CDR3 bases are TGTGCCAGCAGATATAGCGGGGGGGCTAACAATGAGCAGTTCTTC.

This clonotype has ten or more counts. The V call is TRBV5-1, the J call TRBJ1-1, with 7 positions matching TRBD1. Germline CDR1 is SGHRS and CDR2 is YFSETQ. The CDR3 is made up of 16 amino acids. Losses at the gene ends were 1 base for V and 8 bases for J; bases not matched to a gene: 14. DNA of the CDR3: TGCGCCAGCAGCTTGCCGCCTTTAGCAGGGGGAGCCGAAGCTTTCTTT. Translating gives CASSLPPLAGGAEAFF.